The rows below give T cell receptor beta chains drawn from one sample of a study of OX40 agonist ivuxolimab in advanced cancers. Some clones are missing from TCRdb's copy, which holds only in-frame ones; the method was immunoSEQ multiplex PCR. The sample holds some 33,000 clones, around 87% seen once. The sample consisted of CD4+ or CD8+ T cells sorted from blood, taken in a trial of the OX40 agonist ivuxolimab. These receptors all stem from an adult with an advanced solid tumor such as melanoma, head and neck, liver or kidney cancer. The CDR3 runs from the conserved cysteine through the conserved F or W. D genes are given only for firm matches. Clone size appears in some rows only: once, few, many, or a class for an expanded clone.

d_call,clone_size,j_call,v_call,cdr3_nt,cdr3_aa
-,-,TRBJ1-1,TRBV4-1,TGCGCCAGCAGCCAAGGCGGAAACACTGAAGCTTTCTTT,CASSQGGNTEAFF
-,-,TRBJ2-1,TRBV27,TGTGCCAGCAGTCCCGACGGGAGCTCCTACAATGAGCAGTTCTTC,CASSPDGSSYNEQFF
TRBD1,-,TRBJ1-2,TRBV7-9,TGTGCCAGCAGCCCCACGGACAGGGTTATTTCGAATGGCTACACCTTC,CASSPTDRVISNGYTF
-,-,TRBJ1-3,TRBV29-1,TGCAGCTGTCTTATGGCCGGAGATGTCGGAAACACCATATATTTT,CSCLMAGDVGNTIYF
TRBD2,once,TRBJ2-7,TRBV29-1,TGCAGCGTTCAGGCTAGCGGGACCATGGGCGAGCAGTACTTC,CSVQASGTMGEQYF
TRBD1,-,TRBJ1-2,TRBV10-2,TGCGCCAGCAGTGGCTTGACAGGGCTGGGCTACACCTTC,CASSGLTGLGYTF
TRBD2,-,TRBJ2-7,TRBV6-6,TGTGCCAGCTGGATAGGGCAGGGACTATACGAGCAGTACTTC,CASWIGQGLYEQYF
-,-,TRBJ2-3,TRBV18,TGTGCCAGCTCACCACACAGCATGCAGTATTTT,CASSPHSMQYF
TRBD1,-,TRBJ2-7,TRBV28,TGTGCCAGCAGCCGTAGGACAGGGAAAAACCTCCACGAGCAGTACTTC,CASSRRTGKNLHEQYF
-,-,TRBJ1-5,TRBV4-1,TGCGCCAGCAGCCAAGATACGGGTAGCAATCAGCCCCAGCATTTT,CASSQDTGSNQPQHF
-,once,TRBJ2-7,TRBV7-3,TGTGCCAGCAGCTTAACGGACTCCTACGAGCAGTACTTC,CASSLTDSYEQYF
TRBD1,-,TRBJ2-7,TRBV29-1,TGCAGCGTTCCGGGACAGGCCTACGAGCAGTACTTC,CSVPGQAYEQYF
TRBD1,-,TRBJ1-2,TRBV9,TGTGCCAGCAGCGTAGGGGCAGGGGGCGCGAACTATGGCTACACCTTC,CASSVGAGGANYGYTF
-,-,TRBJ2-3,TRBV9,TGTGCCAGCGCACTGGGGGCCAGGTACACAGATACGCAGTATTTT,CASALGARYTDTQYF
-,-,TRBJ2-5,TRBV2,TGTGCCAGCAGTCGCCCCGGGACCGTTCAAGAGACCCAGTACTTC,CASSRPGTVQETQYF
TRBD2,-,TRBJ2-7,TRBV29-1,TGCAGCGCTGGGACTAGCAAGACCTACGAGCAGTACTTC,CSAGTSKTYEQYF
-,-,TRBJ2-3,TRBV2,TGTGCCAGCAGTGACCACCGGGGGGCTAACACAGATACGCAGTATTTT,CASSDHRGANTDTQYF
-,-,TRBJ2-5,TRBV9,TGTGCCAGCAGTGCAGGGAACACCCAAGAGACCCAGTACTTC,CASSAGNTQETQYF
-,-,TRBJ2-2,TRBV10-3,TGTGCCATCAGTGAGGCCTGGCAGGGGAACACCGGGGAGCTGTTTTTT,CAISEAWQGNTGELFF
-,-,TRBJ2-4,TRBV2,TGTGCCAGCATGAGGTCCGGACTAGGGGGCAAAAACATTCAGTACTTC,CASMRSGLGGKNIQYF
-,-,TRBJ1-4,TRBV27,TGTGCCAGCAGTTTAGGGGGGGGGTGGGCTGTTGAAAAACTGTTTTTT,CASSLGGGWAVEKLFF
-,-,TRBJ1-5,TRBV6-5,TGTGCCAGCACCCCAGGGCCCGTTCAGCCCCAGCATTTT,CASTPGPVQPQHF